The entry below describes one TCR beta chain. Using its own MiXCR run on the 5' RACE reads, TCRdb lists one record per CDR3 protein. Of around 120,000 distinct CDR3 sequences listed, 13% to 15% were seen once; the top ten hold roughly two fifths. The sample comes from a study of T cells after yellow fever vaccination. This clonotype originated in a man aged 18 to 35 who received the YFV17D yellow fever vaccine. Material: CD8+ T cells sorted from PBMCs, obtained 5 days after the yellow fever booster vaccination.

As DNA, the CDR3 is TGTGCCAGCAGCAAAGGGACAGGGGGTCGGACTGAAGCTTTCTTT. It is translated as CASSKGTGGRTEAFF. V usage is TRBV3-1 and J usage is TRBJ1-1; TRBD1 agrees at 11 bases. Germline V lookup: CDR1 LGHDT, CDR2 YNNKEL (reference sequence). With V trimmed by 5 bases and J by 5 bases, 7 bases remained unmatched. This CDR3 is built from 15 residues.